This TCR beta chain was obtained from a study of Ad26.COV2.S vaccination and SARS-CoV-2 variants. As to this clone: Its antigen is unidentified.

Germline-derived CDR1 and CDR2 are DFQATT and SNEGSKA (reference sequence). The CDR3 spans 13 residues. After removal of 3 bases from V and 1 base from J, the junction contained 2 bases not matched to a gene. Documented treatment: 15 to 20 received Ad26.COV2.S at low or high dose, single or two shots; several received placebo; per-sample allocation not given. After the first vaccine or placebo injection, samples were drawn on day 63. Recruitment in Boston yielded a donor of adult age, 18-55 years. Clones were sequenced by immunoSEQ multiplex PCR, and TCRdb holds only the in-frame ones, with some missing. The repertoire holds more than 300,000 clones, with about 87% as singletons. Regarding the study as a whole: From the TCR breadth and depth analyses, total T cell responses may have been underestimated.

Source: peripheral blood, taken in a trial of Ad26.COV2.S vaccine versus placebo. The chain combines TRBV20-1 with TRBJ1-1, with TRBD1 matching 7 bases. This clonotype originated in a person between 18 and 60 years old who received the Ad26.COV2.S COVID-19 vaccine or a placebo. CDR3 bases: TGCAGTGCTAGTGGACAGGCGAACACTGAAGCTTTCTTT. Amino acids: CSASGQANTEAFF.